These 17 T cell receptor beta chains were sequenced from one sample in a study of beta chain features in type 1 diabetes. Expressed TCRB transcripts were sequenced because the isolated RNA had all been reverse transcribed beforehand. Generated by immunoSEQ multiplex PCR, the TCRdb table keeps only in-frame clones and is missing some. The profile covers under 950,000 clones, with 15% to 20% appearing a single time and 0.02% to 0.025% taken by the ten largest. The sample was naive CD4+ T cells from blood. These receptors all stem from a young woman in good health.

The rearrangement uses TRBV6-5 and TRBJ2-7; D is unclear. Germline V CDR1 and CDR2: MNHEY, SVGAGI. V was cut by 2 bases and J by 3 bases, with 11 bases left in between. This CDR3 is built from 14 residues. CDR3 protein: CASSYHGDGYEQYF. DNA of the CDR3: TGTGCCAGCAGTTACCACGGCGACGGCTACGAGCAGTACTTC.

This clone showed up just a few times. The chain joins TRBV11-3 to TRBJ2-1; D may be TRBD1 (6 bases). This CDR3 comprises 13 residues. V lost 4 bases to trimming and J lost 5 bases, with 9 bases between them. Germline assignment: CDR1 SGHNT and CDR2 YENEEA. CDR3 in amino acids: CASSSRGDNEQFF. The CDR3 region has the DNA TGTGCCAGCAGCTCCAGGGGAGACAATGAGCAGTTCTTC.

The V call is TRBV5-1, the J call TRBJ1-4; D is perhaps TRBD1 (6 bases). Germline V gene sequence: CDR1 SGHRS, CDR2 YFSETQ. The CDR3 sequence is 14 residues long. Trimming removed 4 bases from V and 7 bases from J, with 14 bases in between. CDR3 region: CASSGGTSGEKLFF. CDR3 nucleotides: TGCGCCAGCAGCGGGGGGACATCCGGTGAAAAACTGTTTTTT. The complete variable domain, with remaining parts taken from reference TRBV5-1 and TRBJ1-4, reads KAGVTQTPRYLIKTRGQQVTLSCSPISGHRSVSWYQQTPGQGLQFLFEYFSETQRNKGNFPGRFSGRQFSNSRSEMNVSTLELGDSALYLCASSGGTSGEKLFFGSGTQLSVL.

This chain connects TRBV7-9 to TRBJ2-2; possible D gene TRBD1, 5 bases. The CDR3 is 14 residues long. CDR1 SEHNR and CDR2 FQNEAQ come from the germline V gene (reference sequence). Trimming left V 5 bases short and J 5 bases short, with 12 bases between. The DNA of the CDR3 is TGTGCCAGCAGCCTGATAGGGGCAACCGGGGAGCTGTTTTTT. As protein: CASSLIGATGELFF.

The V and J genes are TRBV7-6 and TRBJ2-7, with D possibly being TRBD1 (5 bases). V lost 1 base and J 0 bases, leaving 7 bases between the germline ends. The germline CDR1 and CDR2 sequences are SGHVS and FNYEAQ. The length of the CDR3 is 14 residues. The CDR3 DNA sequence: TGTGCCAGCAGCTTAGATCAGGGCTCCTACGAGCAGTACTTC. Translating gives CASSLDQGSYEQYF.

This clone was recorded a few times. Other DNA variants within this sample encode the same CDR3. The chain combines TRBV7-2 with TRBJ2-1; 12 bases are a match to TRBD2. CDR3 size: 15 residues. Germline CDR1 SGHTA, CDR2 FQGNSA. V shed 1 base and J 9 bases; nucleotides not matched to a gene: 4. The CDR3 DNA follows: TGTGCCAGCAGCTTAGGACTAGCGGGAGCTAGTGAGCAGTTCTTC. It specifies CASSLGLAGASEQFF.

This clone was counted a few times. The CDR3 DNA follows: TGTGCCAGCACCTCTGACAGGGCCCCATACGAGCAGTACTTC. It translates to CASTSDRAPYEQYF. The chain combines TRBV7-2 with TRBJ2-7; 7 nucleotides line up with TRBD1. In germline, CDR1 is SGHTA, CDR2 FQGNSA. Losses at the gene ends were 7 bases for V and 4 bases for J; bases not matched to a gene: 10. The CDR3 contains 14 residues.

The CDR3 region has the DNA TGTGCCAGCAGCTTAGAAGTCCTGTCCTACGAGCAGTACTTC. Its protein is CASSLEVLSYEQYF. The rearrangement joins TRBV11-2 to TRBJ2-7; no definite D call. V lost 0 bases and J lost 1, with 7 bases in between. CDR1 is SGHAT and CDR2 is FQNNGV in the germline V gene. The length of the CDR3 is 14 residues.

The gene calls are TRBV5-6 and TRBJ2-2, with D possibly being TRBD1 (6 bases). The ends were cut back, 0 bases at V and 4 bases at J, with 16 bases in the middle. Germline CDR1 reads SGHDT; CDR2 reads YYEEEE. CDR3 length: 17 residues. CDR3: CASSLVRLAGVTGELFF. As DNA, the CDR3 is TGTGCCAGCAGCTTGGTTCGGCTAGCAGGGGTCACCGGGGAGCTGTTTTTT.

The rearrangement joins TRBV18 to TRBJ1-2; 11 bases line up with TRBD1. With V trimmed by 6 bases and J by 6 bases, 9 bases remained unmatched. From germline, CDR1 is KGHSH and CDR2 LQKENI. The CDR3 totals 15 residues. The CDR3 loop reads CASSLQDRGLDGYTF. CDR3 in DNA: TGTGCCAGCTCCCTACAGGACAGGGGGCTGGATGGCTACACCTTC. The full variable domain, completed using reference TRBV18 and TRBJ1-2, is NAGVMQNPRHLVRRRGQEARLRCSPMKGHSHVYWYRQLPEEGLKFMVYLQKENIIDESGMPKERFSAEFPKEGPSILRIQQVVRGDSAAYFCASSLQDRGLDGYTFGSGTRLTVV.

About this clone: A read error may produce the germline difference seen at one junction end. The rearrangement joins TRBV7-3 to TRBJ2-2, with 11 bases aligning to TRBD2. The CDR3 loop spans 16 amino acids. In germline, CDR1 is SGHTA, CDR2 FQGTGA. The DNA for the CDR3 is TGTGCCAGCAGCGGGACTAGCGGCCCGAAAACCGGGGAGCTGTTTTTT. Protein sequence: CASSGTSGPKTGELFF.

In this sample, this clone turned up a few times. The J gene is TRBJ1-1, the V gene TRBV21-1. TRBV21-1 is termed a pseudogene. The CDR3 loop spans 15 amino acids. CDR3 residues: CASSKGGPSSIEAFF. As DNA, the CDR3 is TGTGCCAGCAGCAAAGGAGGGCCGAGTTCTATAGAAGCTTTCTTT.

The count of this clone is one. This sequence joins TRBV5-1 and TRBJ2-5, with 11 nucleotides matching TRBD2. This CDR3 contains 14 residues. V was pared by 5 bases and J by 6 bases, with 6 bases of the junction left unmatched. Germline V gene sequence: CDR1 SGHRS, CDR2 YFSETQ. CDR3 DNA: TGCGCCAGCAGGGGGCTAGCGGGAGGAAAGACCCAGTACTTC. This codes for CASRGLAGGKTQYF. Combining the CDR3 with reference TRBV5-1 and TRBJ2-5 gives the whole variable domain KAGVTQTPRYLIKTRGQQVTLSCSPISGHRSVSWYQQTPGQGLQFLFEYFSETQRNKGNFPGRFSGRQFSNSRSEMNVSTLELGDSALYLCASRGLAGGKTQYFGPGTRLLVL.

The V gene is TRBV5-1, the J gene TRBJ1-2; 9 nucleotides match TRBD1. The CDR3 totals 14 residues. Losses at the gene ends were 5 bases for V and 6 bases for J; bases not matched to a gene: 8. CDR1 is SGHRS, CDR2 YFSETQ, per germline. CDR3 nucleotides: TGCGCCAGCAGGCTCACCGGGACAGGGCATGGCTACACCTTC. Its protein product is CASRLTGTGHGYTF.

This clone showed up just a few times. V gene TRBV7-2 combines with J gene TRBJ2-5; D is unclear. Trimming pared 4 bases from V and 1 base from J, leaving 7 bases between. There are 13 residues in the CDR3. The germline CDR1 and CDR2 sequences are SGHTA and FQGNSA. CDR3 DNA sequence: TGTGCCAGCAGCTGGGTGTTCCAAGAGACCCAGTACTTC. This encodes CASSWVFQETQYF. The entire variable domain, with the rest obtained from reference TRBV7-2 and TRBJ2-5, is as follows: GAGVSQSPSNKVTEKGKDVELRCDPISGHTALYWYRQSLGQGLEFLIYFQGNSAPDKSGLPSDRFSAERTGGSVSTLTIQRTQQEDSAVYLCASSWVFQETQYFGPGTRLLVL.

This clone was counted only a few times. The CDR3, as DNA: TGTGCCAGTAGCGGTCGTCTTACCGGGGAGCTGTTTTTT. It specifies CASSGRLTGELFF. The rearrangement links TRBV19 to TRBJ2-2; no reliable D call. This CDR3 has 13 residues. Germline lookup yields CDR1 LNHDA and CDR2 SQIVND (reference sequence). V lost 6 bases, J lost 5 bases, and 10 bases lay in between.

This clone has a handful of counts. The same CDR3 arises from other DNA sequences in this sample as well. The chain joins TRBV5-1 to TRBJ2-7; TRBD2 matches 7 bases. This CDR3 is built from 15 residues. Germline V CDR1 and CDR2: SGHRS, YFSETQ. V gave up 0 bases and J gave up 2 bases; unmatched junction bases: 5. Here the CDR3 DNA reads TGCGCCAGCAGCTTGGGGGGCGGGAGTACCTACGAGCAGTACTTC. It encodes CASSLGGGSTYEQYF. The whole variable domain, remainder taken from reference TRBV5-1 and TRBJ2-7, is KAGVTQTPRYLIKTRGQQVTLSCSPISGHRSVSWYQQTPGQGLQFLFEYFSETQRNKGNFPGRFSGRQFSNSRSEMNVSTLELGDSALYLCASSLGGGSTYEQYFGPGTRLTVT.